The 20 T cell receptor beta chains listed next were all sequenced from one sample in a study of shared clonotypes between healthy human individuals (dated by TCRdb to 2020 to 2022). Receptor amplification or capture employed the immunoSEQ multiplex PCR assay. Entries here come from immuneACCESS through TCRdb and include only in-frame sequences with V and J called. Some clones fail to appear in such tables; in the studies checked, an unresolved V gene covers under half of the shortfall, and the cause of the remainder is unknown. This sample has 2,500,000 or so clones in its table, and roughly 92% of those were observed once. The ten largest clones represent 0.14% of the sample. Specimen: naive CD4+ T cells sorted from blood. The cell subset or site label on this specimen signifies: CD45RA+ positively selected. The receptor set was obtained from a man aged 18 to 30 in good health.

V gene TRBV30 combines with J gene TRBJ2-1, with 7 bases lining up with TRBD1. Germline V gene lookup returns CDR1 GTSNPN and CDR2 SVGIG (reference sequence). V lost 3 bases to trimming and J lost 8 bases; unmatched junction nucleotides: 10. This CDR3 has 14 residues. In DNA form, the CDR3 reads TGTGCCTGGAGGGGGACAGTGGGAATCGATGAGCAGTTCTTC. The encoded protein is CAWRGTVGIDEQFF.

This clone was picked up one time. The gene calls are TRBV6-1 and TRBJ2-7, with TRBD1 matching over 9 bases. Germline V gene sequence: CDR1 MNHNS, CDR2 SASEGT. Trimming cost V 5 bases and J 6 bases; bases outside gene matches: 8. The CDR3 has 14 amino acids. DNA of the CDR3: TGTGCCAGCAGTACCCTACAGGGGGCCGGCGAGCAGTACTTC. It is translated as CASSTLQGAGEQYF.

V is TRBV18 and J is TRBJ2-2, with TRBD2 matching over 7 bases. Germline V lookup: CDR1 KGHSH, CDR2 LQKENI. V lost 4 bases and J lost 9; bases outside the gene matches: 11. CDR3 size: 15 residues. The CDR3 DNA follows: TGTGCCAGCTCACGCAGCGGGGACGGAAGCCGGGAGCTGTTTTTT. Protein: CASSRSGDGSRELFF.

The V call is TRBV11-2, the J call TRBJ2-5; D possibly corresponds to TRBD2 (5 bases). Gene TRBJ2-7 matches the end of the DNA better, so the J call may be wrong. Looked up from germline, CDR1 is SGHAT and CDR2 is FQNNGV. The CDR3 length is 13 residues. In nucleotides, the CDR3 is TGTGCCAGCAGCTTAGTCGAGGGCTACGAGCAGTACTTC. Its protein product is CASSLVEGYEQYF.

The V gene is TRBV7-9, the J gene TRBJ1-1; weak D call: TRBD1 (5 bases). Germline loops: CDR1 SEHNR, CDR2 FQNEAQ (reference sequence). V dropped 3 bases and J dropped 1 base, with 12 bases sitting between them. The CDR3 runs to 15 residues. CDR3 nucleotide sequence: TGTGCCAGCAGCTTCATTAATGGGGCGAACACTGAAGCTTTCTTT. Protein sequence: CASSFINGANTEAFF.

The chain couples TRBV5-4 to TRBJ2-7; D might be TRBD2 (5 bases). Trimming shortened V by 4 bases and J by 5 bases, and 16 bases separated the two germline ends. The CDR3 runs 14 residues. In germline, CDR1 is SGHNT, CDR2 YYREEE (reference sequence). The CDR3 reads CASSTDPLGHEQYF. The CDR3 DNA reads as TGTGCCAGCAGCACGGACCCACTAGGCCACGAGCAGTACTTC.

The chain uses TRBV10-1 and TRBJ2-1; D ambiguous. This CDR3 region has 12 residues. Trimming stripped 5 bases from V and 10 bases from J, with 12 bases between. Germline CDR1 and CDR2: WNHNN and SYGVQD (reference sequence). The chain's CDR3 is CASSPASNEQFF. In DNA form, the CDR3 reads TGCGCCAGCAGTCCGGCCAGCAACGAGCAGTTCTTC.

V gene TRBV2 combines with J gene TRBJ1-1; TRBD1 matches 8 bases. The ends lost 5 bases at V and 1 base at J; junction bases unmatched: 3. There are 14 residues in the CDR3. CDR1 SNHLY and CDR2 FYNNEI come from the germline V gene. The CDR3 loop is CASSRTGRNTEAFF. In DNA form, the CDR3 reads TGTGCCAGCAGTAGGACAGGGCGGAACACTGAAGCTTTCTTT.

This clone was counted a few times. The chain recombines TRBV4-1 with TRBJ2-2; D unclear. The germline CDR1 and CDR2 sequences are MGHRA and YSYEKL. The CDR3 spans 12 residues. V was pared by 1 base and J by 7 bases, with 4 bases between. The CDR3 DNA reads as TGCGCCAGCAGCCAAGCTTTCGGGGAGCTGTTTTTT. This gives the protein CASSQAFGELFF.

V gene TRBV6-6 combines with J gene TRBJ2-1; D may be TRBD1 (5 bases). The CDR3 has 15 amino acids. CDR1 is MNHNY, CDR2 SVGAGI, per germline (reference sequence). The germline V and J ends were trimmed by 6 bases and 9 bases, with 21 bases remaining between them. For the CDR3, the DNA is TGTGCCAGCAGCCCTCACCAGCAGGGATTTGGTGAGCAGTTCTTC. Protein sequence: CASSPHQQGFGEQFF.

The V and J genes are TRBV7-8 and TRBJ1-5; TRBD1 matches 7 bases. After removal of 4 bases from V and 6 bases from J, the junction contained 9 bases not matched to a gene. Germline loops: CDR1 SGHVS, CDR2 FQNEAQ. The CDR3 length is 15 residues. DNA of the CDR3: TGTGCCAGCAGCTGGAACACAGGGGAGGGTCAGCCCCAGCATTTT. Protein product: CASSWNTGEGQPQHF. The full variable domain, rest sourced from reference TRBV7-8 and TRBJ1-5, is GAGVSQSPRYKVAKRGQDVALRCDPISGHVSLFWYQQALGQGPEFLTYFQNEAQLDKSGLPSDRFFAERPEGSVSTLKIQRTQQEDSAVYLCASSWNTGEGQPQHFGDGTRLSIL.

The V call is TRBV7-9, the J call TRBJ2-1, with 11 bases matching TRBD2. CDR1 and CDR2 (germline): SEHNR, FQNEAQ (reference sequence). This CDR3 has 19 amino acids. V shed 1 base and J 0 bases; nucleotides not matched to a gene: 8. The DNA for the CDR3 is TGTGCCAGCAGCTTAGAGATAGCGGGAGGGGCGAGCTCCTACAATGAGCAGTTCTTC. Residues: CASSLEIAGGASSYNEQFF.

The chain recombines TRBV18 with TRBJ2-3; no reliable D call. The CDR3 contains 15 residues. Looked up from germline, CDR1 is KGHSH and CDR2 is LQKENI. V lost 3 bases, J lost 2 bases, and 12 bases lay in between. DNA for the CDR3: TGTGCCAGCTCACCGCGTAGGTTCACCACAGATACGCAGTATTTT. It translates to CASSPRRFTTDTQYF.

CDR3: CASRVKWEAGTEAFF. The CDR3 coding sequence is TGTGCCAGTAGAGTCAAGTGGGAGGCAGGCACTGAAGCTTTCTTT. The chain recombines TRBV19 with TRBJ1-1, with D uncertain. The CDR3 is 15 residues long. Germline CDR1 LNHDA, CDR2 SQIVND (reference sequence). The V end lost 6 bases, the J end lost 4 bases, and 18 bases lay between the germline ends. The variable domain in full, with the rest retrieved from reference TRBV19 and TRBJ1-1, is DGGITQSPKYLFRKEGQNVTLSCEQNLNHDAMYWYRQDPGQGLRLIYYSQIVNDFQKGDIAEGYSVSREKKESFPLTVTSAQKNPTAFYLCASRVKWEAGTEAFFGQGTRLTVV.

V and J are TRBV5-4 and TRBJ2-5; 11 nucleotides align to TRBD1. In germline, CDR1 is SGHNT, CDR2 YYREEE (reference sequence). The ends lost 7 bases at V and 4 bases at J; junction bases unmatched: 12. The CDR3 contains 16 residues. Here the CDR3 DNA reads TGTGCCAGCCGTGGACAGGGGGCGAACTTTGGAGAGACCCAGTACTTC. It translates to CASRGQGANFGETQYF.

The V call is TRBV5-1, the J call TRBJ2-7; D is possibly TRBD1 (6 bases). Germline CDR1 SGHRS, CDR2 YFSETQ. The CDR3 loop spans 14 amino acids. Trimming pared 5 bases from V and 5 bases from J, leaving 17 bases between. The DNA of the CDR3 is TGCGCCAGCAGGCCAACAGGGAACTCTAACGAGCAGTACTTC. This translates into CASRPTGNSNEQYF.

This clone was picked up one time. The J gene is TRBJ2-3, the V gene TRBV27; 7 nucleotides agree with TRBD1. This CDR3 has 11 residues. Trimming cost V 9 bases and J 5 bases; bases outside gene matches: 2. Germline V gives CDR1 MNHEY, CDR2 SMNVEV (reference sequence). DNA of the CDR3: TGTGCCAGAGCAGGGGGAGATACGCAGTATTTT. It yields the protein CARAGGDTQYF.

The rearrangement uses TRBV5-4 and TRBJ2-3; D is ambiguous. V lost 7 bases to trimming and J lost 5 bases, with 17 bases between them. CDR1 and CDR2 (germline): SGHNT, YYREEE (reference sequence). This CDR3 comprises 14 residues. The CDR3 nucleotides read TGTGCCAGCTCATTGAACAGAGAAGGAGATACGCAGTATTTT. Amino acids: CASSLNREGDTQYF.

The gene calls are TRBV20-1 and TRBJ1-1, with D unclear. Germline V gives CDR1 DFQATT, CDR2 SNEGSKA (reference sequence). V was clipped by 3 bases and J by 2 bases, with 4 bases between them. The CDR3 loop spans 11 amino acids. CDR3 sequence reads: CSASHNTEAFF. In nucleotides, the CDR3 is TGCAGTGCTAGTCACAACACTGAAGCTTTCTTT.

The rearrangement joins TRBV6-5 to TRBJ2-3; weak D call: TRBD1 (5 bases). The CDR3 has 14 residues. Trimming left V 2 bases short and J 3 bases short, with 9 bases between. Germline V CDR1 and CDR2: MNHEY, SVGAGI. The chain's CDR3 is CASSYRQPTDTQYF. The CDR3 DNA reads as TGTGCCAGCAGTTACCGACAGCCTACAGATACGCAGTATTTT.